This TCR beta chain was sequenced for a study of blood T cell repertoires in COVID-19. Study background: Samples came from the United States, Italy and Spain, spanning acute and convalescent COVID-19. PBMCs, B-cell-depleted T cells, or T cells provided the cDNA or gDNA that made up the material.

This clone occurred once. Trimming took 2 bases from V and 2 from J; bases not matched to a gene: 6. This CDR3 contains 16 residues. Germline CDR1 MGHDK, CDR2 SYGVNS. As handled by the study authors: Reference gene primer amplification in the assay estimated nucleated cell counts. The repertoire was sequenced with immunoSEQ multiplex PCR; TCRdb's copy has only in-frame clones and lacks some. V, J and clone size are taken as reported in that table, and D and trimming were inferred from the DNA itself. Among over 85,000 clones listed, roughly 84% were seen once. The TCR was taken from a human donor in a cohort sampled during active COVID-19. The sample was peripheral blood. The chain has TRBV25-1 and TRBJ2-3; 8 bases match TRBD2. The CDR3 spells CASSEGIAGHTDTQYF. The DNA of the CDR3 is TGTGCCAGCAGTGAAGGGATAGCGGGGCACACAGATACGCAGTATTTT.